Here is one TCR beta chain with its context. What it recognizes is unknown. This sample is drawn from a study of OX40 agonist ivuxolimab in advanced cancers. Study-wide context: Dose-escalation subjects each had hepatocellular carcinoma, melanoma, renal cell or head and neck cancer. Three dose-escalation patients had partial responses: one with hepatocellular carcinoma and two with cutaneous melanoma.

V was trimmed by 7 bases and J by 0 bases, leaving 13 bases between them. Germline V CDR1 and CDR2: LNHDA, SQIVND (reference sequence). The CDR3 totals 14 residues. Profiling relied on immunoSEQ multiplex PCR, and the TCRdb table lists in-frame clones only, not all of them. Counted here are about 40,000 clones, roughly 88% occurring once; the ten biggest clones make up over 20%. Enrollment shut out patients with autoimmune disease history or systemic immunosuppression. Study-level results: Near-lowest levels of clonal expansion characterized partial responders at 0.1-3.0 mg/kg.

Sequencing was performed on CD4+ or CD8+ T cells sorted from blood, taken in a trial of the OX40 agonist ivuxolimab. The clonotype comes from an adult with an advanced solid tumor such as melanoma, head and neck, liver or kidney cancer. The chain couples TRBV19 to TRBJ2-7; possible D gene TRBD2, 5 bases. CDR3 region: CASTITRDSYEQYF. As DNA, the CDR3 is TGTGCCAGTACCATTACTAGGGACTCCTACGAGCAGTACTTC.